This T cell receptor beta chain was captured in a study of blood T cell repertoires in COVID-19 (dated by TCRdb to the early 2020s). Background on the whole study: Samples covering the acute and convalescent phases of COVID-19 were provided by collaborators in the United States, Italy and Spain. The repertoires were released in a freely available public database meant as a resource for research on the immune response to SARS-CoV-2. Subjects who had been exposed to COVID-19, were actively infected with it, or had recovered from it provided the deeply sampled blood TCRbeta repertoires that made up the dataset. Samples came from the ongoing ImmuneRACE study (first 160 participants) plus 1,254 subjects from 6 global collaborators. Sample metadata almost always included a de-identified subject ID, COVID-19 status, age in years and sex. HLA class I and class II types, where available, came from metadata supplied by the sample provider rather than from assay-based typing. The material from the prospective study consisted of cDNA or gDNA derived from T cells, B-cell-depleted T cells, or PBMCs.

As to this clone: Its antigen is not yet known. The sample holds no much larger clone one base away, and base qualities are not on file.

Reading the germline V gene (reference sequence) gives CDR1 SEHNR and CDR2 FQNEAQ. The V end gives up 7 bases and the J end 5 bases, leaving 10 bases in the junction not matched to a gene. Including cysteine and phenylalanine, the CDR3 has 17 amino acids. Only the CDR3 DNA stays, 51 bases, in frame from base 1. The study at large found these results: The amount of clinical and demographic metadata varied by source and participant and was provided uncurated.

Participants in the prospective study were enrolled through a virtual design, were aged roughly 18 to 100 years, and lived in 24 United States geographic areas. In the prospective study, cohorts were assigned on the basis of participant-reported clinical history obtained from a screening survey and a study questionnaire. In the prospective study, whole blood, serum and a nasopharyngeal or oropharyngeal swab were collected from each participant by mobile phlebotomists. Participants in the prospective study had the option to provide additional blood draws and questionnaires over a roughly 2-month period. Before DNA extraction, prospective study blood samples were shipped either frozen or at room temperature. TCRbeta CDR3 regions were amplified from genomic DNA using the immunoSEQ Assay, a bias-controlled multiplex PCR. As for the original processing: Nucleated cell counts per sample were estimated from amplification of reference gene primers within the assay. To quantify the absolute abundance of each unique TCRbeta CDR3 rearrangement, sequence reads were collapsed and filtered. For each sample, productive Simpson clonality was calculated by taking the square root of Simpson's diversity index across productive rearrangements. Entries here come from immuneACCESS through TCRdb and include only in-frame sequences with V and J called. Some clones fail to appear in such tables; in the studies checked, an unresolved V gene covers under half of the shortfall, and the cause of the remainder is unknown. That table furnishes V, J and clone size, whereas the DNA furnished D and trimming. The sample table shows fewer than 350,000 clones, and around 85% are seen once. The top ten clones comprise roughly 4.2% of the sample.

The chain links TRBV7-9 with TRBJ2-2; 13 central nucleotides agree with TRBD2. Sequencing was done on a sample of PBMCs or T cells enriched from blood (not recorded which). This TCR was sampled from a woman aged 40 to 55 with acute COVID-19. DNA sequence: TGTGCCAGCACACTAGGGACTAGCGGGATAAAGACCGGGGAGCTGTTTTTT. Its amino acids are CASTLGTSGIKTGELFF.